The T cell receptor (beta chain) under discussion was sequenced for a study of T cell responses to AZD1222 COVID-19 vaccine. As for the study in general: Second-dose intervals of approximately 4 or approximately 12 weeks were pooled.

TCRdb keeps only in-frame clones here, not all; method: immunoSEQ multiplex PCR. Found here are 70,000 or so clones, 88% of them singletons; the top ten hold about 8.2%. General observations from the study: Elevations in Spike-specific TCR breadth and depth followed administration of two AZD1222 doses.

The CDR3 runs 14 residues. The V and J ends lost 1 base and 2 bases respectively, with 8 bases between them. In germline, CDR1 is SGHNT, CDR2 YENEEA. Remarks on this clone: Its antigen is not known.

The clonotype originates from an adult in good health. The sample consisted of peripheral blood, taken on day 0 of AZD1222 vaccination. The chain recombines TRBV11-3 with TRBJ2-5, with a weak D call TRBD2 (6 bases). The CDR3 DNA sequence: TGTGCCAGCAGCTTAGGGGGAGGACAAGAGACCCAGTACTTC. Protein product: CASSLGGGQETQYF. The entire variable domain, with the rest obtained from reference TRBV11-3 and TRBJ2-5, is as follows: EAGVVQSPRYKIIEKKQPVAFWCNPISGHNTLYWYLQNLGQGPELLIRYENEEAVDDSQLPKDRFSAERLKGVDSTLKIQPAELGDSAVYLCASSLGGGQETQYFGPGTRLLVL.